This T cell receptor (beta chain) came from a study of CD8+ T cells in alopecia areata. Broader study findings: In blood and scalp, many expanded lesional clones persisted during tofacitinib. Alphabeta T cells residing in normal skin are also sequenced in scalp samples.

Extraction of RNA preceded its reverse transcription into cDNA, which served as the sequencing template. The assay was immunoSEQ multiplex PCR, and TCRdb's table has in-frame clones only and misses some. The sample has more than 200,000 clones; around 43% are singletons. On this clone: Its antigen is still unknown.

The treatment here: oral pan-JAK inhibitor, 5-10 mg twice daily. The investigators collected lesional scalp punch biopsies and peripheral blood from alopecia areata patients. The clonotype originates from a human donor with alopecia areata. The specimen comprised CD4+ T cells sorted from blood, sampled at approximately week 37, from a patient treated with tofacitinib.

The CDR3 spells CAWSRGHANSGNTIYF. CDR3 nucleotides: TGTGCCTGGAGTAGAGGTCATGCGAACTCTGGAAACACCATATATTTT. This sequence joins TRBV30 and TRBJ1-3; no firm D call. Germline CDR1 and CDR2: GTSNPN and SVGIG (reference sequence). This CDR3 spans 16 amino acids. Between the trimmed V and J ends, which lost 2 bases and 0 bases, there was a span of 14 bases.